The clone carrying this TCR beta chain has more than one count but fewer than ten. The antigen is not known. This specimen comes from a study of beta chain features in type 1 diabetes. Findings of the study overall: TCRB CDR3 length was moderately but significantly reduced in all four CD4+ subsets of Type 1 diabetes patients.

cDNA synthesis used the whole RNA isolate, giving expressed TCRB sequences. TCRdb keeps only in-frame clones here, not all; method: immunoSEQ multiplex PCR. The profile shows a few hundred thousand clones, about 12% of them singletons. Germline CDR1 reads SGHAT; CDR2 reads FQNNGV. The CDR3 covers 13 residues. V dropped 6 bases and J dropped 4 bases, with 13 bases sitting between them. The chain employs TRBV11-2 and TRBJ2-7; maybe TRBD2 (6 bases). The sequence was collected from a young woman with type 1 diabetes. The sample was naive CD4+ T cells from blood. The CDR3 nucleotides read TGTGCCAGCAGATCGACGGGGGTTTACGAGCAGTACTTC. It yields the protein CASRSTGVYEQYF. The full variable domain, in which reference TRBV11-2 and TRBJ2-7 provide the parts outside the CDR3, is EAGVAQSPRYKIIEKRQSVAFWCNPISGHATLYWYQQILGQGPKLLIQFQNNGVVDDSQLPKDRFSAERLKGVDSTLKIQPAKLEDSAVYLCASRSTGVYEQYFGPGTRLTVT.